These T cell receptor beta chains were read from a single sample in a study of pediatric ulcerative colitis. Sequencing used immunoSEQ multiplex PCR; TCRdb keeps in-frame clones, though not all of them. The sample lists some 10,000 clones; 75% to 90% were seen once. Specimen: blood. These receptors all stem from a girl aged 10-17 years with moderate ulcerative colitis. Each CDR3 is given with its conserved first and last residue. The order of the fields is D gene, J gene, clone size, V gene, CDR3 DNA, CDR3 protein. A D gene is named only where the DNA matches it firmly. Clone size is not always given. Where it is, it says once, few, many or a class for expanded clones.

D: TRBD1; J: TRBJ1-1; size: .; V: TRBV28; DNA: TGTGCCAGCAGTTATCAGGGGGGCGGGCCAGCTTTCTTT; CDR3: CASSYQGGGPAFF
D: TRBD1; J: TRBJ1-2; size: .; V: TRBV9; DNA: TGTGCCAGCAGCCCACGGACAGGCGACTATGGCTACACCTTC; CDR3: CASSPRTGDYGYTF
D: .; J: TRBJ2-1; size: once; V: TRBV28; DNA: TGTGCCAGCAGTTTAGGACGGGTAACCTACAATGAGCAGTTCTTC; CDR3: CASSLGRVTYNEQFF
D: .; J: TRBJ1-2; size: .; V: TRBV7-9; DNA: TGTGCCAGCAGCCCAAGACAGATCTCGTTAGCTAACTATGGCTACACCTTC; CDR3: CASSPRQISLANYGYTF
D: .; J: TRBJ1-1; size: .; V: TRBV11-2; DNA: TGTGCCAGCGGAAAGACAGAGGAACCTTTCTTT; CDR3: CASGKTEEPFF
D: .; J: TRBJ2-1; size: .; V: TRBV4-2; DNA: TGTGCCAGCAGCCAGGGTAGCACCAATGAGCAGTTCTTC; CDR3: CASSQGSTNEQFF
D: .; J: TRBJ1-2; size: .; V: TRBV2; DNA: TGTGCCAGCAGTGATGGGAGGGTAGTCGGTGGCTACACCTTC; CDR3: CASSDGRVVGGYTF
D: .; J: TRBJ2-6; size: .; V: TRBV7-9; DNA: TGTGCCAGCAGCTTTGACGTCCGTTCTGGGGCCAACGTCCTGACTTTC; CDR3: CASSFDVRSGANVLTF
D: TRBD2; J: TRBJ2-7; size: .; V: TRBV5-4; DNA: TGTGCCAGCAGCCAAGGACTAGCGGGATACGAGCAGTACTTC; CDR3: CASSQGLAGYEQYF
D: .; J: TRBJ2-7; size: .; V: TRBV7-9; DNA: TGTGCCAGCAGCTTAGGGACGGGCCGGGGGCCCTACGAGCAGTACTTC; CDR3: CASSLGTGRGPYEQYF
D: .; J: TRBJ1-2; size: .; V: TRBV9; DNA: TGTGCCAGCAGCGCTGGGGGGACGCCGTCCCCCTATGGCTACACCTTC; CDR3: CASSAGGTPSPYGYTF
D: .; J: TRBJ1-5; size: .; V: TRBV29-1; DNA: TGCAGCGTTGGGGGTAGCAATCAGCCCCAGCATTTT; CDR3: CSVGGSNQPQHF
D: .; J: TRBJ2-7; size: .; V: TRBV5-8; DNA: TGTGCCAGCAGCTTGGGCAGGGGCCCCTACTACGAGCAGTACTTC; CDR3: CASSLGRGPYYEQYF
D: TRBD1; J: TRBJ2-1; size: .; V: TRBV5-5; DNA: TGTGCCAGCAGCTTGAACCCGACAGGGACCAATGAGCAGTTCTTC; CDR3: CASSLNPTGTNEQFF
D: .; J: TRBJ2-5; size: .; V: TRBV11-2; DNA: TGTGCCAGCAGCCCACGGACTGCCCAAGAGACCCAGTACTTC; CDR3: CASSPRTAQETQYF
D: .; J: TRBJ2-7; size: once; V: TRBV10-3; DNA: TGTGCCATCAGCCCCCTAGGGGTGCCCTACGAGCAGTACTTC; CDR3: CAISPLGVPYEQYF
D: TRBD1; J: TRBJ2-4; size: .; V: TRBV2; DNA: TGTGCCAGCAGTGCCGGGACAGGGGAACTTCAGTACTTC; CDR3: CASSAGTGELQYF
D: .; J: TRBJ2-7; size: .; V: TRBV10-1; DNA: TGCGCCAGCAGTGAGAATCCGCCGGGAACAGGGGAGCAGTACTTC; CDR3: CASSENPPGTGEQYF
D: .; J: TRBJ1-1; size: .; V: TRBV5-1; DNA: TGCGCCAGCAGCTTGGCGTCCCCGAACACTGAAGCTTTCTTT; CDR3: CASSLASPNTEAFF
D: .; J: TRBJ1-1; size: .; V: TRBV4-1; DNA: TGCGCCAGCAGCCAAGATCCCACACAAGTGAACACTGAAGCTTTCTTT; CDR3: CASSQDPTQVNTEAFF
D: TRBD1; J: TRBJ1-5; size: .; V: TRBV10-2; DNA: TGCGCCAGCGGACAGGGTATTAGCAATCAGCCCCAGCATTTT; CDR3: CASGQGISNQPQHF
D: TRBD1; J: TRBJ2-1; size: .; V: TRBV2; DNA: TGTGCCAGCAGTGAAGGCCGAGGACAGGGGACCCCCTACAATGAGCAGTTCTTC; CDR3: CASSEGRGQGTPYNEQFF
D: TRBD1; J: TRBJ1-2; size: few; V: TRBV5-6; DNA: TGTGCCAGCAGCTTGGGGCAGGGGGCCTCTAATTTTTATGGCTACACCTTC; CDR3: CASSLGQGASNFYGYTF
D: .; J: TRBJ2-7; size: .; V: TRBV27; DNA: TGTGCCAGCAGTTCCCGGACCGTTGGGACCTACGAGCAGTACTTC; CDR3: CASSSRTVGTYEQYF
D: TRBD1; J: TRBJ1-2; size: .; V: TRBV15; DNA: TGTGCCACCAGCTCAGGGGGGTTATGGAAGGGCTACACCTTC; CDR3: CATSSGGLWKGYTF
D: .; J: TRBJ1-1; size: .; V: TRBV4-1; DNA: TGCGCCAGCAGCCAGAACGGGGGCGCGCATAGGAACACTGAAGCTTTCTTT; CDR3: CASSQNGGAHRNTEAFF
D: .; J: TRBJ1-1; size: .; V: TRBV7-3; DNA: TGTGCCAGCAGCTTAACAGGGGGTACTGAAGCTTTCTTT; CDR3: CASSLTGGTEAFF
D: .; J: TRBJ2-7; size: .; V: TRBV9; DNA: TGTGCCAGCAGCGTAGCTTCTTCCTCCTACGAGCAGTACTTC; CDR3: CASSVASSSYEQYF
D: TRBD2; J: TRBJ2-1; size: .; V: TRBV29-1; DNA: TGCAGCGTCGCTACCTGGCTAGCGGGGTTCAATGAGCAGTTCTTC; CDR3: CSVATWLAGFNEQFF
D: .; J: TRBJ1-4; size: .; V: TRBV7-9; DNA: TGTGCCAGCAGCGAAACAGGGCTTAATGAAAAACTGTTTTTT; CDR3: CASSETGLNEKLFF
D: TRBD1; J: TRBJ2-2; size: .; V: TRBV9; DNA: TGTGCCAGCAGCGTGGGGACAGTTAACACCGGGGAGCTGTTTTTT; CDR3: CASSVGTVNTGELFF
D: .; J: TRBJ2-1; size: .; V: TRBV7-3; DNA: TGTGCCAGCAGCACAGCCGGGACAGAGCAGTTCTTC; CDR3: CASSTAGTEQFF
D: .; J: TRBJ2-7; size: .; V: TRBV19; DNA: TGTGCCAGTAGTGTCGGAGGGACTGCGGGCGAGCAGTACTTC; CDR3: CASSVGGTAGEQYF
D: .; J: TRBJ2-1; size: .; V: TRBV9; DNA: TGTGCCAGCAGCTCCCGGGGGACGAGCTCCTACAATGAGCAGTTCTTC; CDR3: CASSSRGTSSYNEQFF
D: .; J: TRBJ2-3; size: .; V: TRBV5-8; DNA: TGTGCCAGCAGTTCGGGATCCGACAGAGCCACAGATACGCAGTATTTT; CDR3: CASSSGSDRATDTQYF
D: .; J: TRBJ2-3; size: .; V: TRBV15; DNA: TGTGCCACCAGCCGAGACTCTGGACGCACAGATACGCAGTATTTT; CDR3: CATSRDSGRTDTQYF
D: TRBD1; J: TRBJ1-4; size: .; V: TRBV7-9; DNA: TGTGCCAGCAGCAGACCGGGACAGGAGGAAAAACTGTTTTTT; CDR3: CASSRPGQEEKLFF
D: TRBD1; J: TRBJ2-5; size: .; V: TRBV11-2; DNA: TGTGCCAGCAGCTTAGTGACAGGGGGGCAAGAGACCCAGTACTTC; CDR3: CASSLVTGGQETQYF
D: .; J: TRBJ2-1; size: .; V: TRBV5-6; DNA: TGTGCCAGCAGCTTTGAGGGGCATGGGGAGAATGAGCAGTTCTTC; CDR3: CASSFEGHGENEQFF